The 21 T cell receptor beta chains given below trace back to one sample, sequenced in a study of glioma-infiltrating T cells. Amplification of TCR alpha and beta CDR3 regions from RNA used iRepertoire nested multiplex PCR. TCRdb fed the multiplex PCR reads into MiXCR, producing one record per CDR3 protein. The sample lists tens of thousands of distinct CDR3 sequences, around 42% occurring once. Sequencing input: glioma tissue, nonneoplastic brain tissue, or PBMCs (not recorded which). Receptor source: a human donor with low-grade glioma or glioblastoma, undergoing nonglioma brain surgery, or in good health (not recorded which).

In this sample, this clonotype turned up many times. The chain uses TRBV2 and TRBJ1-5; D might be TRBD1 (6 bases). Germline assignment: CDR1 SNHLY and CDR2 FYNNEI. Trimming took off 8 bases at V and 3 bases at J, with 14 bases between the two ends. The CDR3 runs to 14 residues. The DNA of the CDR3 is TGTGCCAGCGGGAACAGGGACAACAATCAGCCCCAGCATTTT. Protein product: CASGNRDNNQPQHF.

A word on this clonotype: The CDR3 does not close with the conserved phenylalanine or tryptophan, likely indicating a read error. The limits of the CDR3 on the DNA are not certain, so only TCRdb's listed CDR3 is given. J is TRBJ2-5 and V is TRBV20-1; the D call TRBD2 from the table was never checked on the DNA. Both ends counted, the CDR3 spans 17 residues. CDR1 and CDR2 from the germline V gene are DFQATT and SNEGSKA (reference sequence). CDR3 protein: CSARDGTSGGLQETKYS.

This clonotype occurred many times. The chain has TRBV11-3 and TRBJ2-7; no definite D call. Germline lookup yields CDR1 SGHNT and CDR2 YENEEA. The CDR3 totals 15 residues. V lost 5 bases and J lost 1, with 15 bases in between. The CDR3 DNA sequence: TGTGCCAGCAGCCCCCCCCAGATTGAATCCTACGAGCAGTACTTC. Its translation: CASSPPQIESYEQYF.

The chain links TRBV5-5 to TRBJ1-1, with D possibly matching TRBD1 (5 bases). This CDR3 contains 15 residues. The V end lost 2 bases, the J end lost 1 base, and 12 bases lay between the germline ends. Germline values: CDR1 SGHKS, CDR2 YYEKEE (reference sequence). The CDR3 nucleotides read TGTGCCAGCAGCTTCGGGGGATCAGGGAACACTGAAGCTTTCTTT. It codes for CASSFGGSGNTEAFF.

Ten or more counts support this clonotype. The genes are TRBV5-6 and TRBJ2-5; no firm D call. Trimming stripped 7 bases from V and 0 bases from J, with 13 bases between. Germline V CDR1 and CDR2: SGHDT, YYEEEE. The CDR3 is made up of 14 amino acids. CDR3 DNA sequence: TGTGCCAGCGAGCCCGGCCTGAACCAAGAGACCCAGTACTTC. It encodes CASEPGLNQETQYF.

At least ten counts were recorded for this clonotype. V and J are TRBV20-1 and TRBJ2-7; TRBD2 agrees at 7 bases. J was trimmed by 3 bases and V by 6 bases; bases with no gene match: 8. CDR3 size: 13 residues. Per germline, CDR1 DFQATT and CDR2 SNEGSKA (reference sequence). As DNA, the CDR3 is TGCAGTGCCATTTACCCTAGCGGCTACGAGCAGTACTTC. Translating gives CSAIYPSGYEQYF.

This clonotype occurred a few times. The chain uses TRBV5-6 and TRBJ2-6; 13 bases are shared with TRBD2. Germline V gene lookup returns CDR1 SGHDT and CDR2 YYEEEE. The CDR3 extends over 16 amino acids. After removal of 5 bases from V and 3 bases from J, the junction contained 2 bases not matched to a gene. The CDR3 DNA is TGTGCCAGCAGGACTAGCGGGAGGAGTGGGGCCAACGTCCTGACTTTC. Protein sequence: CASRTSGRSGANVLTF.

A remark on this clonotype: Since no conserved phenylalanine or tryptophan closes the CDR3, a read error is the likely cause. This sequence joins TRBV20-1 and TRBJ1-1, with a possible D match to TRBD1 (6 bases). Germline values: CDR1 DFQATT, CDR2 SNEGSKA (reference sequence). The CDR3 totals 14 residues. The CDR3 DNA sequence: TGCAGTGCTAGCACAGGGATTTCGAACACTAAAGCTTTCCTT. The encoded protein is CSASTGISNTKAFL.

There are many counts of this clonotype. The chain joins TRBV28 to TRBJ1-1, with D maybe TRBD1 (5 bases). The CDR3 is made up of 14 amino acids. Trimming removed 10 bases from V and 2 bases from J, with 17 bases in between. Looked up from germline, CDR1 is MDHEN and CDR2 is SYDVKM. CDR3 nucleotide sequence: TGTGCCACCGTCGAAGGGGCCCTAAACACTGAAGCTTTCTTT. Amino acid sequence: CATVEGALNTEAFF.

This clonotype appeared a few times. Possible read error: a much larger clone is one base away. This chain uses TRBV3-1 with TRBJ2-3, with D unclear. Germline assignment: CDR1 LGHDT and CDR2 YNNKEL (reference sequence). Trimming stripped 3 bases from V and 1 base from J, with 2 bases between. The CDR3 is made up of 12 amino acids. The CDR3 loop reads CASSQGTDTQYF. DNA of the CDR3: TGTGCCAGCAGCCAGGGCACAGATACGCAGTATTTT.

This clonotype has a count of ten or more. One end of the junction fails to match germline, which may point to a read error. V usage is TRBV3-1 and J usage is TRBJ2-7, with D possibly being TRBD2 (6 bases). This CDR3 has 12 amino acids. Germline CDR1 reads LGHDT; CDR2 reads YNNKEL (reference sequence). This CDR3 reads CASSHKVPGLIF. CDR3 coding DNA: TGTGCCAGCAGCCACAAAGTCCCGGGACTTATATTC.

In its sample, this clonotype was seen many times. The V call is TRBV4-1, the J call TRBJ2-1, with 7 bases matching TRBD2. Per germline, CDR1 MGHRA and CDR2 YSYEKL. The trim removed 0 bases at V and 4 bases at J, leaving 6 bases unmatched. This CDR3 has 16 residues. For the CDR3, the DNA is TGCGCCAGCAGCCAAGAGTCTAGCGGACCGTACAATGAGCAGTTCTTC. Its translation: CASSQESSGPYNEQFF.

Turning to this clonotype: Sequence at one end of the junction differs from germline and may be a read error. This chain joins TRBV27 and TRBJ1-1; TRBD1 agrees at 9 bases. The germline CDR1 and CDR2 sequences are MNHEY and SMNVEV (reference sequence). This CDR3 has 14 amino acids. The CDR3 protein is CASRVRTGVTEAFF. CDR3 coding DNA: TGTGCCAGCAGGGTACGGACAGGGGTCACTGAGGCTTTCTTT.

A word on this clonotype: This may come from a read error, since a much larger clone is one base off. This CDR3 reads CAWSGATGYAF. CDR3 DNA: TGTGCCTGGTCGGGGGCTACTGGCTACGCCTTC. The chain has TRBV30 and TRBJ1-2; weak D call: TRBD1 (6 bases). Germline loops: CDR1 GTSNPN, CDR2 SVGIG (reference sequence). The CDR3 spans 11 residues.

This clonotype has at least ten counts. The rearrangement links TRBV3-1 to TRBJ1-5; D not resolved. The CDR3 contains 14 residues. Trimming cost V 4 bases and J 5 bases, with 12 bases left between them. Per the germline V gene, CDR1 is LGHDT and CDR2 is YNNKEL (reference sequence). The CDR3 sequence is CASSPTIGDQPQHF. CDR3 nucleotide sequence: TGTGCCAGCAGCCCGACCATTGGGGATCAGCCCCAGCATTTT.

The genes are TRBV29-1 and TRBJ1-4, with 7 nucleotides matching TRBD1. This CDR3 is built from 14 residues. J was trimmed by 8 bases and V by 5 bases; bases with no gene match: 11. Germline values: CDR1 SQVTM, CDR2 ANQGSEA. CDR3 sequence (DNA): TGCAGCGTTTCAGTGAGACAGGGAGGAGAAAAACTGTTTTTT. It codes for CSVSVRQGGEKLFF.

This clonotype was observed at least ten times. The rearrangement uses TRBV9 and TRBJ1-2; 9 bases are a match to TRBD1. The CDR3 spans 14 residues. Germline CDR1 reads SGDLS; CDR2 reads YYNGEE. Trimming at V came to 2 bases and at J to 8 bases, leaving 7 bases not matched to a gene. This chain's CDR3 is CASSVGQGEGGYTF. The CDR3 DNA follows: TGTGCCAGCAGCGTGGGACAGGGAGAAGGAGGCTACACCTTC.

This clonotype was recorded many times. The J gene is TRBJ1-5, the V gene TRBV7-9, with D unresolved. The CDR3 loop spans 15 amino acids. Germline CDR1 SEHNR, CDR2 FQNEAQ (reference sequence). V was cut by 1 base and J by 0 bases, with 7 bases left in between. The CDR3 region has the DNA TGTGCCAGCAGCTTAGAGGGAAATAGCAATCAGCCCCAGCATTTT. This sequence encodes CASSLEGNSNQPQHF.

In this sample, this clonotype turned up many times. The genes are TRBV28 and TRBJ1-1; D is unclear. Per germline, CDR1 MDHEN and CDR2 SYDVKM. Trimming stripped 9 bases from V and 1 base from J, with 12 bases between. The CDR3 runs 13 residues. CDR3 DNA: TGTGCCAGTAAAACACAGAGGAACACTGAAGCTTTCTTT. Translation: CASKTQRNTEAFF.

This clonotype was detected once. The V and J genes are TRBV18 and TRBJ2-3, with no clear D. Germline loops: CDR1 KGHSH, CDR2 LQKENI. V shed 3 bases and J shed 4 bases, with 11 bases lying between them. CDR3 size: 14 residues. CDR3 in amino acids: CASSPNTPSDTQYF. For the CDR3, the DNA is TGTGCCAGCTCACCGAATACTCCATCAGATACGCAGTATTTT.

This rearrangement joins TRBV6-2 or TRBV6-3 to TRBJ1-1; a weak D match, TRBD1 (6 bases). The germline V gene has CDR1 MNHEY and CDR2 SVGEGT. V lost 10 bases, J lost 7 bases, and 28 bases lay in between. The CDR3 is made up of 16 amino acids. CDR3 bases: TGTGCCATAGGGGGGAGGGCGGACGGGGAGAACGATGAAGCTTTCTTT. Protein product: CAIGGRADGENDEAFF.